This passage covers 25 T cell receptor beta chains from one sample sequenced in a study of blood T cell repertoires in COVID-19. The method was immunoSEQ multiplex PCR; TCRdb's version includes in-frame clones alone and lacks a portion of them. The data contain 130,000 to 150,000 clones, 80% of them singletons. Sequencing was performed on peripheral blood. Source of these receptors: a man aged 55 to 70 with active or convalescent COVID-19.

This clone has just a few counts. The CDR3 bases are TGTGCCAGCAGTTCCACCGGGGGAAACAGGTATAGCAATCAGCCCCAGCATTTT. As protein: CASSSTGGNRYSNQPQHF. The chain recombines TRBV28 with TRBJ1-5; D is perhaps TRBD1 (5 bases). The germline V gene encodes CDR1 MDHEN and CDR2 SYDVKM. Between the trimmed V and J ends, which lost 4 bases and 0 bases, there was a span of 19 bases. There are 18 residues in the CDR3.

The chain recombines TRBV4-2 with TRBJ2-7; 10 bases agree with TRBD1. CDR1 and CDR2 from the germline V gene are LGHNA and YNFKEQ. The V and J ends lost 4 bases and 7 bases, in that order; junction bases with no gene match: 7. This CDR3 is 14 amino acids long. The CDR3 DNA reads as TGTGCCAGCAGCCCCCGACAGGGGGCAGGGGAGCAGTACTTC. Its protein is CASSPRQGAGEQYF.

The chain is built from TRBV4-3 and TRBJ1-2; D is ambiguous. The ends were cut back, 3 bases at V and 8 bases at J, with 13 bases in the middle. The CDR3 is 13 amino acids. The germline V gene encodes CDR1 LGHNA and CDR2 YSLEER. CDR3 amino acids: CASSQRSYEGYTF. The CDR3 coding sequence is TGCGCCAGCAGCCAGAGGTCGTATGAGGGCTACACCTTC.

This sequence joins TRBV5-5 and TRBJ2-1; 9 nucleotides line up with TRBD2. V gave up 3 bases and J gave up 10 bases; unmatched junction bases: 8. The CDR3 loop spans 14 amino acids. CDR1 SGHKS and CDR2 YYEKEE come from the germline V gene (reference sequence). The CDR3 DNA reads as TGTGCCAGCAGCTCGGTAGCGGGAGCGGGAGAGCAGTTCTTC. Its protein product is CASSSVAGAGEQFF.

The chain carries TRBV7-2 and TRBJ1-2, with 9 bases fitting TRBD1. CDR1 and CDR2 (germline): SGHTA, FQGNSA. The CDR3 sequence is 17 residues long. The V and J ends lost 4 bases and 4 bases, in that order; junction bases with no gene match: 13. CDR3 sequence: CASSSRPTRGQGYGYTF. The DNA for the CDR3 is TGTGCCAGCAGCTCTCGACCTACCCGGGGACAGGGCTATGGCTACACCTTC.

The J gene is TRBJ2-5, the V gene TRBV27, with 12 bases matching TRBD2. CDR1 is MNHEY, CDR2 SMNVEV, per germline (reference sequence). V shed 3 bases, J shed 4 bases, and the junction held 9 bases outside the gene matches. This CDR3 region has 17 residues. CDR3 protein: CASSLGLAGGLRETQYF. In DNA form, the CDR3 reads TGTGCCAGCAGTTTGGGGCTAGCGGGAGGGCTGAGAGAGACCCAGTACTTC.

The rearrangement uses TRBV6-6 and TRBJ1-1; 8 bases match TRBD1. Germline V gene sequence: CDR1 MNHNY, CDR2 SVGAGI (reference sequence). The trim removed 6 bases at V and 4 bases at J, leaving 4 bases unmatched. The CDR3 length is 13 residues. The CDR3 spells CASSSTGGTEAFF. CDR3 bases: TGTGCCAGCAGCTCCACAGGGGGCACTGAAGCTTTCTTT.

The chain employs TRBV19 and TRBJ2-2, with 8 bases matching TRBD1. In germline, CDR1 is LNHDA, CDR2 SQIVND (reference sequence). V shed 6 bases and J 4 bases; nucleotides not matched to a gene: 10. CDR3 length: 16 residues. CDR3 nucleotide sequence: TGTGCCAGTAGCGCCCGGGACAGGAGGAGCACCGGGGAGCTGTTTTTT. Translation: CASSARDRRSTGELFF. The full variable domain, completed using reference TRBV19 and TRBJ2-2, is DGGITQSPKYLFRKEGQNVTLSCEQNLNHDAMYWYRQDPGQGLRLIYYSQIVNDFQKGDIAEGYSVSREKKESFPLTVTSAQKNPTAFYLCASSARDRRSTGELFFGEGSRLTVL.

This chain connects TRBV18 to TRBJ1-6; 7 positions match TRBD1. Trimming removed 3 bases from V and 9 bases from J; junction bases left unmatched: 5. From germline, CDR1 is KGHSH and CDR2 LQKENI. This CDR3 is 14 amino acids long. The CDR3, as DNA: TGTGCCAGCTCACCCGGGACAGCCTTTTCACCCCTCCACTTT. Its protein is CASSPGTAFSPLHF.

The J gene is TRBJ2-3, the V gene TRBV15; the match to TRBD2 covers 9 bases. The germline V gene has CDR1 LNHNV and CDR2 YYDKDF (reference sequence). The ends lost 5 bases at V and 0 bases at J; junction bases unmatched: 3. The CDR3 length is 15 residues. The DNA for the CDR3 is TGTGCCACCAGCCCCGGGACTAGCAGCACAGATACGCAGTATTTT. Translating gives CATSPGTSSTDTQYF.

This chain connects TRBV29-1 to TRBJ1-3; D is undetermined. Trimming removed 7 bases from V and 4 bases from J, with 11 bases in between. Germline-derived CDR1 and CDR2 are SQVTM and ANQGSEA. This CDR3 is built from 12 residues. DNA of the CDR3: TGCAGCGCCGATGGTCAGGGAAACACCATATATTTT. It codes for CSADGQGNTIYF.

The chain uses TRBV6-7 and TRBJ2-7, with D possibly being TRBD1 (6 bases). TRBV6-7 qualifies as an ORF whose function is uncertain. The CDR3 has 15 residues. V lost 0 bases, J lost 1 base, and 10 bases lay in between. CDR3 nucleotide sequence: TGTGCCAGCAGTTACTCTACTGGACAGTCCTACGAGCAGTACTTC. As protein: CASSYSTGQSYEQYF.

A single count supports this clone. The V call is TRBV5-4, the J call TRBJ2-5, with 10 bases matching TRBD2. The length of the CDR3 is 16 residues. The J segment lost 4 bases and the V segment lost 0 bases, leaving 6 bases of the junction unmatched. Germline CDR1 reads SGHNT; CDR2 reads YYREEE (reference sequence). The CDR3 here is CASSLESGRAAETQYF. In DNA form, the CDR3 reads TGTGCCAGCAGCTTGGAGAGCGGGAGGGCCGCAGAGACCCAGTACTTC.

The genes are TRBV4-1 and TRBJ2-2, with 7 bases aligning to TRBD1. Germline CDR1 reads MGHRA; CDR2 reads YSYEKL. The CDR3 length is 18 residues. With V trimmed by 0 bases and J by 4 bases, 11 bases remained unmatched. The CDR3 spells CASSQDLYPNRGTGELFF. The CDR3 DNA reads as TGCGCCAGCAGCCAAGACTTGTATCCCAACAGGGGCACCGGGGAGCTGTTTTTT.

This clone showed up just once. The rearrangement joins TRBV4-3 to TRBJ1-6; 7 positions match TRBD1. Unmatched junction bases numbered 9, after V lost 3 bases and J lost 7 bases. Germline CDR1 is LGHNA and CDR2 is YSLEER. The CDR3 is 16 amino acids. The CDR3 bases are TGCGCCAGCAGCCAGCGCCGACAGGGTGGCAATTCACCCCTCCACTTT. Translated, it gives CASSQRRQGGNSPLHF.

The CDR3 protein is CASSPLSRGTEAFF. As DNA, the CDR3 is TGTGCCAGCAGCCCCCTCTCCAGGGGCACTGAAGCTTTCTTT. This sequence joins TRBV7-8 and TRBJ1-1; the D gene is possibly TRBD1 (6 bases). CDR1 is SGHVS, CDR2 FQNEAQ, per germline. This CDR3 is 14 amino acids long. V lost 5 bases and J lost 4, with 14 bases in between.

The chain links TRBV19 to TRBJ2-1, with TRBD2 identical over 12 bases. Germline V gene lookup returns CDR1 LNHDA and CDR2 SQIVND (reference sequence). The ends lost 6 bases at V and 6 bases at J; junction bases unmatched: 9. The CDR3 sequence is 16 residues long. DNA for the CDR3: TGTGCCAGTAGGCCGCCGACTAGCGGGAGAGCCAATGAGCAGTTCTTC. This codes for CASRPPTSGRANEQFF.

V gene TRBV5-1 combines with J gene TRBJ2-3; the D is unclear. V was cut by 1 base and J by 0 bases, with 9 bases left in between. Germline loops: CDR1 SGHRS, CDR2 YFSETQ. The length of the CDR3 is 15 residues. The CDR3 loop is CASSLMGPSTDTQYF. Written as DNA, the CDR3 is TGCGCCAGCAGCTTGATGGGCCCAAGCACAGATACGCAGTATTTT.

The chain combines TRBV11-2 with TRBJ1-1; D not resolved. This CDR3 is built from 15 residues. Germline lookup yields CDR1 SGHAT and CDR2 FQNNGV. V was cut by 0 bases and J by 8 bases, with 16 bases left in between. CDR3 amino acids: CASSLDERVGAEAFF. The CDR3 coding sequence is TGTGCCAGCAGCTTAGATGAGAGAGTGGGAGCCGAAGCTTTCTTT.

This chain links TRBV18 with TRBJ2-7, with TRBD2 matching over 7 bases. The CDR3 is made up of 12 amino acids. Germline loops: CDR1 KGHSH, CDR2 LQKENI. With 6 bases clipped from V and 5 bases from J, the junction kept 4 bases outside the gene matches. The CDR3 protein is CASSRERDEQYF. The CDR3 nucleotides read TGTGCCAGCTCGCGGGAGAGGGACGAGCAGTACTTC. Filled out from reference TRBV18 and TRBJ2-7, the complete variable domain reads NAGVMQNPRHLVRRRGQEARLRCSPMKGHSHVYWYRQLPEEGLKFMVYLQKENIIDESGMPKERFSAEFPKEGPSILRIQQVVRGDSAAYFCASSRERDEQYFGPGTRLTVT.

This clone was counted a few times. The CDR3 sequence is CASSAQGANYGYTF. In DNA, the CDR3 is TGTGCCAGCAGCGCGCAGGGTGCTAACTATGGCTACACCTTC. The chain combines TRBV7-8 with TRBJ1-2; a possible D gene is TRBD1 (5 bases). From germline, CDR1 is SGHVS and CDR2 FQNEAQ. This CDR3 has 14 residues. The V and J ends lost 5 bases and 0 bases respectively, with 10 bases between them.

The CDR3 loop is CASSMSGVGAGEAFF. In nucleotides, the CDR3 is TGTGCCAGCAGTATGTCCGGGGTCGGCGCTGGAGAAGCTTTCTTT. The chain employs TRBV6-5 and TRBJ1-1; D is undetermined. This CDR3 has 15 residues. Trimming removed 5 bases from V and 8 bases from J, with 21 bases in between. In germline, CDR1 is MNHEY, CDR2 SVGAGI.

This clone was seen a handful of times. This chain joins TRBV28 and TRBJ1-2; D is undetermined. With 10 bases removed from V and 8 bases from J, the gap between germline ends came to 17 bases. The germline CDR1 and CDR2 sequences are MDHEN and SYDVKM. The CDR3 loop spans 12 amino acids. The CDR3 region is CAIDYGVGGYTF. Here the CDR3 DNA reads TGTGCCATCGATTACGGGGTAGGAGGCTACACCTTC.

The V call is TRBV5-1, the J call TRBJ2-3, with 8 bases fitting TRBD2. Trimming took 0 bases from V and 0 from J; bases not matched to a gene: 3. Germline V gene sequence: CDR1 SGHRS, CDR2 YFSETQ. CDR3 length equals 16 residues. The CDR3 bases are TGCGCCAGCAGCTTGGGACTAGCGACTAGCACAGATACGCAGTATTTT. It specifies CASSLGLATSTDTQYF.

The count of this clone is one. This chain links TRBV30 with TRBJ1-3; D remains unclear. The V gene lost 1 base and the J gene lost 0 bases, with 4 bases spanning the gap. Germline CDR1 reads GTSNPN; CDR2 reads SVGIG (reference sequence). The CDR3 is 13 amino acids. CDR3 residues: CAWSAVSGNTIYF. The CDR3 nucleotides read TGTGCCTGGAGTGCTGTCTCTGGAAACACCATATATTTT. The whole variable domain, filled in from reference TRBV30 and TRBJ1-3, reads SQTIHQWPATLVQPVGSPLSLECTVEGTSNPNLYWYRQAAGRGLQLLFYSVGIGQISSEVPQNLSASRPQDRQFILSSKKLLLSDSGFYLCAWSAVSGNTIYFGEGSWLTVV.